Sequencing of this T cell receptor beta chain was carried out in a study of cytomegalovirus exposure and HLA in healthy donors. Study at large: An earlier analysis identified 110 million or so unique TCR beta sequences in 170 million or so T cells.

V dropped 2 bases and J dropped 4 bases, with 6 bases sitting between them. This CDR3 is 13 amino acids long. Germline loops: CDR1 LNHDA, CDR2 SQIVND (reference sequence). Use of 60 Vbeta and 13 Jbeta primers characterized the PCR. This table comes from immunoSEQ multiplex PCR, and its TCRdb copy is limited to in-frame clones, with some not included. The sample totals tens of thousands of clones. Concerning this clone itself: As yet, its antigen is unknown.

Study-wide results and caveats: The sole available immune exposure information was CMV serostatus. It was likely that a cluster of highly shared sequence variants was a sequencing artifact. Among TCR beta chains of equal frequency, HLA-associated ones were more clonally expanded in a later analysis.

The source is a female donor in good health and CMV-seronegative. What was sequenced was PBMCs. The V call is TRBV19, the J call TRBJ2-1; D uncertain. CDR3 coding DNA: TGTGCCAGTAGTATATTGAGGTACAATGAGCAGTTCTTC. It encodes CASSILRYNEQFF.